The present entry profiles one TCR beta chain with its context. No cognate antigen has been identified for it. There are no base qualities to consult, and no much larger clone falls within one base. This sample was included in a study of blood T cells in healthy people across ages (dated by TCRdb to between 2014 and 2017). Notes on the research overall: In model experiments, template switching captured about one uniquely barcoded TCR beta cDNA molecule for every two T cells. Age-related changes in TCR beta repertoire diversity were measured in the study by deep sequencing normalized with unique cDNA molecular identifiers. Four age groups were formed from the donors: young (average 16 years), middle-aged (approximately 40), aged (more than 55) and long-lived (roughly 81). To avoid experimental bias, donors of different ages were spread randomly across the sequencing lanes. For two donors (one aged 18 to 30 and one aged 80 or older), the study analyzed two additional independent replicas of 1 million unique cDNA reads from the same blood draw. On the study overall, not on this receptor specifically: Compared with the aged group, the long-lived group had more naive CD4+ T cells, fewer expanded clones and increased TCR diversity, suggesting age selection. As age increased, observed TCR beta diversity per million T cells dropped in a roughly linear way, and a significant reduction was already evident by age 40. Estimates of total diversity based on one million sequenced T cells were regarded as lower bounds and as underestimates. The CMV infection status of donors was not known, potentially confounding age-related changes in expanded clonotypes. Observed TCR beta diversity correlated strongly with the percentage of naive T cells measured by flow cytometry. Bulk unsorted PBMC profiling prevented conclusive comparison of naive and antigen-experienced compartments.

The CDR3 goes from the cysteine to the phenylalanine over 15 residues. Solely the CDR3 DNA is kept, with 45 bases framed from the first base. For CDR1 and CDR2, the germline V gene lists ENHRY and SYGVKD. V sheds 10 bases and J sheds 4 bases, leaving 20 bases between their ends. The approximately 41 donors, aged about 6 to 95 years, were systemically healthy Caucasian individuals from Russia. Roughly 9.5 milliliters of peripheral blood were drawn from each donor into EDTA-treated Vacutainer tubes. PBMCs were isolated by Ficoll-Paque density-gradient centrifugation, with at least 6.5 million obtained per sample. Trizol reagent was used to extract total RNA from the PBMCs, yielding at least 5 micrograms per sample. For every donor, an aliquot of PBMCs went through flow cytometry to measure the percentages of naive CD45RAhigh/CD27high T cells. Library construction relied on 5' RACE. A second PCR of roughly 6 to 12 cycles was performed with a sample-barcoded 5' primer and a J-beta primer mix. Each TCR beta cDNA molecule received a unique molecular identifier from a template-switch 5' adaptor carrying 12 random nucleotides. Each sample yielded at least 2.5 million CDR3-containing paired-end reads. All of the RNA was converted into first-strand cDNA using the Mint cDNA synthesis kit, with a TRBC-specific oligonucleotide serving as the primer. After uracil-DNA glycosylase treatment, a first 18-cycle PCR used universal primers M1SS and BC2_uni_R on all cDNA. The authors' pipeline ran thus. Each sample was normalized by randomly selecting 1 million high-quality reads, each carrying a distinct molecular identifier. Reads sharing molecular identifiers were discarded rather than binned into consensus sequences. MiTCR, with a Q25 quality threshold and the strictest error-elimination algorithm, was used for CDR3 identification, clonotype clustering and error correction. A nonparametric unseen species model with Euler transformation was used to estimate a lower bound on total TCR beta diversity. Clones were called with MiXCR by TCRdb after fastp trimmed the public reads at Q25, and only in-frame beta chains were retained. Each entry merges the rows of one CDR3 protein and shows their most common DNA and genes. TCRdb, not the authors, supplied the V and J calls. Across this sample there are 1.8 million or so distinct CDR3 sequences, with about two fifths seen only once. The biggest ten clones account for under 30% of the sample.

The sample comprised blood. The rearrangement combines TRBV10-3 with TRBJ1-5; the D gene is not confidently resolved. This sequence originates from a human donor in good health. The DNA sequence is as follows: TGTGCCACCATGACCCCCGAAGGTGATAATCAGCCCCAGCATTTT. It specifies CATMTPEGDNQPQHF.